This T cell receptor beta chain was identified during a study of response to subunit inactivated influenza vaccine. General observations from the study: Authors suggested each seasonal flu vaccination may recruit only limited numbers of new T cells.

This clonotype was found a few times. Its antigen is not known. TCRdb re-analysed the RT-PCR reads in MiXCR, keeping a single row per CDR3 protein. The repertoire holds hundreds of thousands of distinct CDR3 sequences, with approximately 7.6% as singletons. V was trimmed by 0 bases and J by 4 bases, leaving 11 bases between them. The CDR3 contains 15 residues. Germline V gives CDR1 SGHRS, CDR2 YFSETQ. The source material was PBMCs from blood, sampled less than 30 months after vaccination. This chain connects TRBV5-1 to TRBJ1-5; TRBD1 might be the D (5 bases). The receptor comes from a man aged 50 to 69 who received an inactivated influenza vaccine. The CDR3: CASSLDGALNQPQHF. The CDR3 DNA follows: TGCGCCAGCAGCTTGGATGGGGCTTTAAATCAGCCCCAGCATTTT. Supplemented by reference TRBV5-1 and TRBJ1-5, the full variable domain reads KAGVTQTPRYLIKTRGQQVTLSCSPISGHRSVSWYQQTPGQGLQFLFEYFSETQRNKGNFPGRFSGRQFSNSRSEMNVSTLELGDSALYLCASSLDGALNQPQHFGDGTRLSIL.